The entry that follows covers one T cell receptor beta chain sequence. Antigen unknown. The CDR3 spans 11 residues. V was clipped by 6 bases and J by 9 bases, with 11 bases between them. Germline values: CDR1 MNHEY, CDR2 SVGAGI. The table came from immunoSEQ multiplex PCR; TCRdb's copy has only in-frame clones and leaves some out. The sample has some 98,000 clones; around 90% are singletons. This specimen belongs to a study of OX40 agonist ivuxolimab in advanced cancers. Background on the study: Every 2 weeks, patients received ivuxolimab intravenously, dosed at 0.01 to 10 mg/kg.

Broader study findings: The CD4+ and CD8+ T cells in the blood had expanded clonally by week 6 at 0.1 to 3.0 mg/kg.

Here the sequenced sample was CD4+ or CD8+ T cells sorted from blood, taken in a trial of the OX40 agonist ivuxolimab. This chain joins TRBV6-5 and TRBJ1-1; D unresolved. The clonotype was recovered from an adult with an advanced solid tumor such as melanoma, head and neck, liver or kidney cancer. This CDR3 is CASSDARQAFF. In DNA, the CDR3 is TGTGCCAGCAGCGACGCCAGGCAAGCTTTCTTT.